Listed below are T cell receptor beta chains from one sample, sequenced in a study of blood T cell repertoires in COVID-19. Repertoires were generated with immunoSEQ multiplex PCR, while TCRdb's copy carries only in-frame clones and drops some. The data show some 300,000 clones, about 90% seen once. The specimen was peripheral blood. The receptors were sampled from a woman between 45 and 65 years old with COVID-19, enrolled during active disease. The CDR3 runs from the conserved cysteine through the conserved F or W. Each record gives: D gene, clone size, J gene, V gene, CDR3 DNA, CDR3 protein. The D gene is left open where the match is weak. The listing skips clone size in some rows; elsewhere it reads once, few, many or a size class.

D: TRBD1
size: NA
J: TRBJ1-2
V: TRBV19
DNA: TGTGCCAGTAGTAACCCCCTCCGGGGACAGGGGGCGAGTGGCTACACCTTC
CDR3: CASSNPLRGQGASGYTF

D: NA
size: NA
J: TRBJ2-5
V: TRBV3-1/TRBV3-2
DNA: TGTGCCAGCAGCCAACGTGCACTAACCCCGTACTTC
CDR3: CASSQRALTPYF

D: NA
size: NA
J: TRBJ2-5
V: TRBV12-5
DNA: TGTGCTAGTGCCCCGGCGACAGGTCAAGAGACCCAGTACTTC
CDR3: CASAPATGQETQYF

D: NA
size: NA
J: TRBJ1-4
V: TRBV27
DNA: TGTGCCAGCAGTTTAGGCGGTGCAACTAATGAAAAACTGTTTTTT
CDR3: CASSLGGATNEKLFF

D: NA
size: NA
J: TRBJ1-1
V: TRBV6-2/TRBV6-3
DNA: TGTGCCAGCAGTTTTGTCAGTATGAACACTGAAGCTTTCTTT
CDR3: CASSFVSMNTEAFF

D: TRBD1
size: NA
J: TRBJ2-5
V: TRBV20-1
DNA: TGCAGTGCTAGTAGTTTCGGGACAGGGGGCGAGACCCAGTACTTC
CDR3: CSASSFGTGGETQYF

D: NA
size: NA
J: TRBJ2-2
V: TRBV3-1/TRBV3-2
DNA: TGTGCCAGCAAAAGGGACTTGAACACCGGGGAGCTGTTTTTT
CDR3: CASKRDLNTGELFF

D: TRBD2
size: NA
J: TRBJ2-1
V: TRBV4-1
DNA: TGCGCCAGCAGCCAAAGCGGGAGGACTTCCTACAATGAGCAGTTCTTC
CDR3: CASSQSGRTSYNEQFF

D: TRBD2
size: NA
J: TRBJ2-1
V: TRBV7-6
DNA: TGTGCCAGCAGCTTAGGACTAGCGGGAGGGAATGAGCAGTTCTTC
CDR3: CASSLGLAGGNEQFF

D: NA
size: NA
J: TRBJ2-4
V: TRBV14
DNA: TGTGCCAGCAGCCCCGGTGGGGCGTGGAGTCACAAAAACATTCAGTACTTC
CDR3: CASSPGGAWSHKNIQYF

D: NA
size: NA
J: TRBJ1-1
V: TRBV29-1
DNA: TGCAGCGTTGAAAGCGGTAGGGAGGCTTTCTTT
CDR3: CSVESGREAFF

D: TRBD2
size: NA
J: TRBJ2-1
V: TRBV7-8
DNA: TGTGCCAGCAGCTGGTGGGGAGGGAGACTAGCGGACAGCTCCTACAATGAGCAGTTCTTC
CDR3: CASSWWGGRLADSSYNEQFF

D: TRBD2
size: NA
J: TRBJ2-3
V: TRBV5-6
DNA: TGTGCCAGCAGCTTGGATAGCGGGAGGGCCTTCTCCACAGATACGCAGTATTTT
CDR3: CASSLDSGRAFSTDTQYF

D: NA
size: NA
J: TRBJ2-1
V: TRBV11-2
DNA: TGTGCCAGCCGGTGGGGGCCCAACTTTAGGTCCTACAATGAGCAGTTCTTC
CDR3: CASRWGPNFRSYNEQFF

D: NA
size: NA
J: TRBJ1-1
V: TRBV25-1
DNA: TGTGCCAGCAGTGAATCTTACTTTGTGGGAGGGCTAAGGATGGCTTTCTTT
CDR3: CASSESYFVGGLRMAFF

D: NA
size: once
J: TRBJ2-7
V: TRBV11-3
DNA: TGTGCCAGCAGCTTCTGGGCATCCTACGAGCAGTACTTC
CDR3: CASSFWASYEQYF

D: NA
size: NA
J: TRBJ2-7
V: TRBV6-2/TRBV6-3
DNA: TGTGCCAGCAGTTACTCGGCCAGGGCAGCCTACGAGCAGTACTTC
CDR3: CASSYSARAAYEQYF

D: TRBD1
size: NA
J: TRBJ2-5
V: TRBV7-7
DNA: TGTGCCAGCAGCTTATGGACAGGGGACCCGACCCAGTACTTC
CDR3: CASSLWTGDPTQYF

D: NA
size: NA
J: TRBJ2-4
V: TRBV9
DNA: TGTGCCAGCAGCGTAGAGCCAGCCAAAAACATTCAGTACTTC
CDR3: CASSVEPAKNIQYF

D: NA
size: NA
J: TRBJ2-1
V: TRBV12-3/TRBV12-4
DNA: TGTGCCACCTCGGGCGGGTACAATGAGCAGTTCTTC
CDR3: CATSGGYNEQFF

D: TRBD2
size: NA
J: TRBJ2-1
V: TRBV7-2
DNA: TGTGCCAGCAGCTTAGTGGGGACTAGCGGGACCGATGAGCAGTTCTTC
CDR3: CASSLVGTSGTDEQFF

D: TRBD2
size: NA
J: TRBJ2-1
V: TRBV9
DNA: TGTGCCAGCAGTCGAGCTAGCGGGACCTTCAATGAGCAGTTCTTC
CDR3: CASSRASGTFNEQFF

D: TRBD1
size: NA
J: TRBJ2-6
V: TRBV24-1
DNA: TGTGCCACCAGTGATTTATTGGACAGGCACAGCGTTTTCTCTGGGGCCAACGTCCTGACTTTC
CDR3: CATSDLLDRHSVFSGANVLTF

D: TRBD1
size: NA
J: TRBJ2-1
V: TRBV18
DNA: TGTGCCAGCTCGGGACAGCGTACTAGCTCCTACAATGAGCAGTTCTTC
CDR3: CASSGQRTSSYNEQFF

D: TRBD2
size: NA
J: TRBJ2-3
V: TRBV4-1
DNA: TGCGCCAGCAGCCAAGATGGGACGGGAGGGCCCCCAGATACGCAGTATTTT
CDR3: CASSQDGTGGPPDTQYF

D: TRBD1
size: NA
J: TRBJ2-7
V: TRBV6-2/TRBV6-3
DNA: TGTGCCAGCAGTAGACCGGGACAGGGCATCTACGAGCAGTACTTC
CDR3: CASSRPGQGIYEQYF

D: TRBD1
size: NA
J: TRBJ2-2
V: TRBV6-2/TRBV6-3
DNA: TGTGCCAGCAGCCCCGGGACAGTGGGAACCGGGGAGCTGTTTTTT
CDR3: CASSPGTVGTGELFF

D: NA
size: once
J: TRBJ1-2
V: TRBV7-9
DNA: TGTGCCAGCAGCTTAGCGGGGGCAGAGATCTCCATTAACTATGGCTACACCTTC
CDR3: CASSLAGAEISINYGYTF